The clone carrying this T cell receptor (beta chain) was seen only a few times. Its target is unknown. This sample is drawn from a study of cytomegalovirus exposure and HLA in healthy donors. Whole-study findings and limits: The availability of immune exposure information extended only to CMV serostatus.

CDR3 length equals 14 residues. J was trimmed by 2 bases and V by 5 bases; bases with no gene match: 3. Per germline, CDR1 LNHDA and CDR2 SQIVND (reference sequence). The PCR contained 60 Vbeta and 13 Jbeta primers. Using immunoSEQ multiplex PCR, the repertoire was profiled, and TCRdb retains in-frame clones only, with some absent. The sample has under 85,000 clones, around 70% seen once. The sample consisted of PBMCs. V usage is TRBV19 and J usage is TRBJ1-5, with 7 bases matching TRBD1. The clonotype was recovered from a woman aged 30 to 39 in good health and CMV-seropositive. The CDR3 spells CASSLGTGNQPQHF. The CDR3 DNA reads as TGTGCCAGTAGTTTAGGGACAGGCAATCAGCCCCAGCATTTT.